This T cell receptor (beta chain) emerged from a study of T-cell memory formation after mild COVID-19. Study summary: Clusters of TCRs were largely donor specific.

TCRdb analysed the 5' RACE reads with MiXCR anew, one entry per CDR3 protein. The sample contains 250,000 to 300,000 distinct CDR3 sequences, about 16% of which appear only once. General study results and limits: A second wave expanding day 15 to 37 was CD4+-biased; contracting clones were balanced.

In germline, CDR1 is MNHNS, CDR2 SASEGT. The CDR3 length is 15 residues. Losses at the gene ends were 4 bases for V and 7 bases for J; bases not matched to a gene: 8. Note on this clonotype: The antigen is undetermined.

Sample: PBMCs or a T cell subset sorted from them (not recorded which). The chain uses TRBV6-1 and TRBJ1-2; 11 bases fit TRBD1. The sequence was collected from a man in his late teens or twenties who had mild COVID-19 (a few samples of this study predate the infection). Cell type and time point are not known. The CDR3 DNA reads as TGTGCCAGCAGTGGAACCGGGACAGGGGGACGTGGCTACACCTTC. The encoded protein is CASSGTGTGGRGYTF.